This is a list of T cell receptor beta chains from one sample in a study of blood T cells in healthy people across ages. TCRdb reprocessed the 5' RACE reads with MiXCR, giving one entry per CDR3 protein. The sample holds some 750,000 distinct CDR3 sequences, 22% seen once. Sequenced input: blood. The receptor source for this set is a man between 65 and 85 years old in good health. Each CDR3 is given with its conserved first and last residue. A D gene is named only where the DNA matches it firmly. Some rows mark clone size as missing; the rest say once, few, many or name a class of expanded clone.

cdr3_aa cdr3_nt j_call v_call clone_size d_call
CASSQAATSDTQYF TGTGCCAGCAGCCAGGCGGCAACCTCGGATACGCAGTATTTT TRBJ2-3 TRBV3-1 few -
CASSDDLQDERAGYTF TGCGCCAGCAGCGACGACCTCCAGGATGAACGGGCCGGCTACACCTTC TRBJ1-2 TRBV5-1 - -
CASSRQGIEAFF TGTGCCAGCAGCCGACAGGGGATTGAAGCTTTCTTT TRBJ1-1 TRBV9 few TRBD1
CASREEFSDTQYF TGTGCCAGTAGGGAAGAATTTTCAGATACGCAGTATTTT TRBJ2-3 TRBV19 few -
CSASGPSETQYF TGCAGTGCTAGCGGGCCCAGTGAGACCCAGTACTTC TRBJ2-5 TRBV20-1 - -
CASTETKQGSEAFF TGTGCCAGCACCGAGACAAAACAAGGCTCTGAAGCTTTCTTT TRBJ1-1 TRBV4-2 few -
CASSLASTVNIQYF TGTGCCAGCAGCTTAGCGTCGACAGTTAACATTCAGTACTTC TRBJ2-4 TRBV11-1 - -
CASSLQPAYYNEQFF TGCGCCAGCAGCTTGCAGCCCGCTTACTACAATGAGCAGTTCTTC TRBJ2-1 TRBV5-1 - -
CSARDQGGGSPHPDTQYF TGCAGTGCTAGAGATCAGGGCGGGGGGTCCCCCCATCCAGATACGCAGTATTTT TRBJ2-3 TRBV20-1 - TRBD2
CASSFRNAETQYF TGTGCCAGCAGTTTCAGGAACGCCGAGACCCAGTACTTC TRBJ2-5 TRBV12-3/TRBV12-4 - -
CASSQDSRTGNIQYF TGCGCCAGCAGCCAAGATTCCCGGACGGGAAACATTCAGTACTTC TRBJ2-4 TRBV4-1 few -
CSARVGGVSQETQYF TGCAGTGCTAGAGTGGGCGGGGTGTCCCAAGAGACCCAGTACTTC TRBJ2-5 TRBV20-1 - -
CSASVQGGWGNQPQHF TGCAGTGCTAGCGTACAGGGTGGTTGGGGCAATCAGCCCCAGCATTTT TRBJ1-5 TRBV20-1 - -
CASSHQNTGSNIQYF TGCGCCAGCAGCCACCAGAACACAGGGTCCAACATTCAGTACTTC TRBJ2-4 TRBV4-3 medium-sized -
CASSRRDGARAKNIQYF TGTGCCAGCTCACGGCGGGACGGAGCCAGGGCCAAAAACATTCAGTACTTC TRBJ2-4 TRBV18 few -
CAGKTLAGGTYNEQFF TGTGCCGGCAAAACCTTAGCGGGGGGGACCTACAATGAGCAGTTCTTC TRBJ2-1 TRBV2 - TRBD2
CASSSDRGYSPLHF TGTGCCAGCAGCTCAGACAGGGGGTATTCACCCCTCCACTTT TRBJ1-6 TRBV7-8 - TRBD1
CASRRGAETQYF TGTGCCAGCAGGAGGGGCGCGGAGACCCAGTACTTC TRBJ2-5 TRBV2 few -
CASSYLGAGYGYTF TGTGCCAGCAGTTACCTGGGGGCTGGGTATGGCTACACCTTC TRBJ1-2 TRBV6-6 - -
CASSLRGREQFF TGTGCCAGCAGTCTTAGGGGTCGTGAGCAGTTCTTC TRBJ2-1 TRBV28 - -
CASSFTASGNYNEQFF TGTGCCAGCAGTTTCACAGCTAGCGGAAACTACAATGAGCAGTTCTTC TRBJ2-1 TRBV6-6 - TRBD2
CASSQGVASLSGANVLTF TGTGCCAGCAGCCAAGGGGTAGCCTCTCTTTCTGGGGCCAACGTCCTGACTTTC TRBJ2-6 TRBV3-1 few -
CASSYGVPGIGGYTF TGTGCCAGCAGTTACGGGGTCCCTGGGATTGGTGGCTACACCTTC TRBJ1-2 TRBV6-5 few -
CSARTSGRKTQYF TGCAGTGCTAGGACTAGCGGGAGGAAGACCCAGTACTTC TRBJ2-5 TRBV20-1 - TRBD2
CASSQVSGAGYEQYF TGTGCCAGCAGCCAAGTGTCGGGAGCGGGCTACGAGCAGTACTTC TRBJ2-7 TRBV3-1 - -
CAWNARENQPQHF TGTGCCTGGAATGCCCGCGAAAATCAGCCCCAGCATTTT TRBJ1-5 TRBV30 few -
CSGGYEGDTQYF TGCAGTGGGGGATACGAGGGAGATACGCAGTATTTT TRBJ2-3 TRBV20-1 - -
CASSPGLGRIYEQYF TGTGCCAGCAGCCCCGGTCTGGGCAGGATATACGAGCAGTACTTC TRBJ2-7 TRBV14 - -
CASSLGPGGSTIYF TGTGCCAGCAGCTTAGGACCCGGGGGAAGCACCATATATTTT TRBJ1-3 TRBV7-2 - -
CASTLLRGEAFF TGTGCCAGCACCCTACTGAGGGGTGAAGCTTTCTTT TRBJ1-1 TRBV28 few -
CATSPKWGGLHGDEQFF TGTGCCACCAGCCCCAAATGGGGGGGTCTCCATGGGGATGAGCAGTTCTTC TRBJ2-1 TRBV24-1 - TRBD2
CSVETTSVQETQYF TGCAGCGTTGAGACTACTAGCGTGCAAGAGACCCAGTACTTC TRBJ2-5 TRBV29-1 - TRBD2
CASSALDSSYEQYF TGTGCCAGCAGCGCGCTCGACAGCTCCTACGAGCAGTACTTC TRBJ2-7 TRBV7-9 - -
CATSGRAPYNDQFF TGTGCCACTTCCGGGAGAGCCCCCTACAATGACCAGTTCTTC TRBJ2-1 TRBV24-1 - -
CASSLSGLGLTYNEQFF TGTGCCAGCAGCTTATCGGGACTAGGCCTAACCTACAATGAGCAGTTCTTC TRBJ2-1 TRBV7-2 - TRBD2
CASSLQRGGVGEQFF TGTGCCAGCAGCTTACAGCGGGGGGGAGTAGGTGAGCAGTTCTTC TRBJ2-1 TRBV7-2 few TRBD2
CSARDLQGGYEQYF TGCAGTGCTAGAGATCTGCAGGGAGGCTACGAGCAGTACTTC TRBJ2-7 TRBV20-1 few -
CATGDPQLAYGYTF TGTGCCACCGGTGATCCTCAGTTGGCGTATGGCTACACCTTC TRBJ1-2 TRBV24-1 - -
CSARDPRTSGRRNEQFF TGCAGTGCTAGAGATCCGAGAACTAGCGGGCGACGCAATGAGCAGTTCTTC TRBJ2-1 TRBV20-1 few TRBD2
CASRPKQLTTNEKLFF TGTGCCAGCAGACCGAAACAGCTTACAACTAATGAAAAACTGTTTTTT TRBJ1-4 TRBV27 - -
CASKGVYGYTF TGTGCCAGCAAGGGGGTGTATGGCTACACCTTC TRBJ1-2 TRBV12-3/TRBV12-4 few -